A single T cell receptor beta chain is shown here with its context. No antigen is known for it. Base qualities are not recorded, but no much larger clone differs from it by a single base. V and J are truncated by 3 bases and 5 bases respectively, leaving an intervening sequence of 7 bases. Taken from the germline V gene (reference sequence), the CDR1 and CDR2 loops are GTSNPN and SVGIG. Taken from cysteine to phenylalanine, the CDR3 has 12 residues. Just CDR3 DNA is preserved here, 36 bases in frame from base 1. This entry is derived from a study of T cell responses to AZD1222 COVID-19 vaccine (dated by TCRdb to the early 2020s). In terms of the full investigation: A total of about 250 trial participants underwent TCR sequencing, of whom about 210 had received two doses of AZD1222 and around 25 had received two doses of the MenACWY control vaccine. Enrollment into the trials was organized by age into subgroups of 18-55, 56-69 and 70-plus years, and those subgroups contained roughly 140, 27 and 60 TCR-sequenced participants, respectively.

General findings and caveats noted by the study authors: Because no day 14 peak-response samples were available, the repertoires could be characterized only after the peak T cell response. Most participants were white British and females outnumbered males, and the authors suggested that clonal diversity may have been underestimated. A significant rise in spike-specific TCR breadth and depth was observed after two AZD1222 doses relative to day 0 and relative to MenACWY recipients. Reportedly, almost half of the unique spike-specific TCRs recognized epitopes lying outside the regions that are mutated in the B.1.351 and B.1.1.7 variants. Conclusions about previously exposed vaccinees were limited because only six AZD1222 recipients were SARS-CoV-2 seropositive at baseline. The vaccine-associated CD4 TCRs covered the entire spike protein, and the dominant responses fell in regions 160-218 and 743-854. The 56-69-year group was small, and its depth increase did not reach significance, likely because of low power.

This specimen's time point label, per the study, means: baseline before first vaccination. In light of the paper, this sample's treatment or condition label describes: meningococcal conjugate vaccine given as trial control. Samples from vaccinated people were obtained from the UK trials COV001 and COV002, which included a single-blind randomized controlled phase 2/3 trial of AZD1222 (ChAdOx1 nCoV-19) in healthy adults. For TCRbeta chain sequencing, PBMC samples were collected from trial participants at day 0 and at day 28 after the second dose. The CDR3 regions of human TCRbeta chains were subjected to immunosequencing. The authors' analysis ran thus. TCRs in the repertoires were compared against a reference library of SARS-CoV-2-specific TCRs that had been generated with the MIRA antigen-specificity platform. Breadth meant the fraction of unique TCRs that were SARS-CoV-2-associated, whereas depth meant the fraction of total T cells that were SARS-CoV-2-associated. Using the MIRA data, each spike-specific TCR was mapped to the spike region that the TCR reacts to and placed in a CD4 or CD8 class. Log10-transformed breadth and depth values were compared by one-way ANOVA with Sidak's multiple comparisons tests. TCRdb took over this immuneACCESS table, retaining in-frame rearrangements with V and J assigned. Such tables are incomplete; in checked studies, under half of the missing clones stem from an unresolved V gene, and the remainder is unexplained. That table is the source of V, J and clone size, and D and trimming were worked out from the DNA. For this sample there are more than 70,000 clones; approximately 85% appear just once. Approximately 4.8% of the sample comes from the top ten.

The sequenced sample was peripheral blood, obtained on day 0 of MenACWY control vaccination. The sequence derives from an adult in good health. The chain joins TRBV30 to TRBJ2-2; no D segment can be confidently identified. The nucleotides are TGTGCCTGGAGGTTGGTGACCGGGGAGCTGTTTTTT. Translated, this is CAWRLVTGELFF.